Listed below are T cell receptor beta chains from one sample, sequenced in a study of shared clonotypes between healthy human individuals. Sequencing used immunoSEQ multiplex PCR; TCRdb keeps in-frame clones, though not all of them. The data show about half a million clones, with roughly 77% seen just once and approximately 13% held by the top ten. Sequencing was performed on PBMCs. The source is a woman aged 40 to 50 in good health. Some clones in this sample may be carry-over from other donors' samples. The CDR3 runs from the conserved cysteine through the conserved F or W. Each record gives: J gene, V gene, CDR3 protein.

TRBJ1-5 | TRBV28 | CASSYGDQPQHF
TRBJ2-2 | TRBV11-2 | CASSHRTSGSRTGELFF
TRBJ2-7 | TRBV9 | CASLPGHLTAEQYF
TRBJ2-3 | TRBV7-3 | CASRQGLAGADTQYF
TRBJ2-4 | TRBV30 | CAWSRGPLWDIQYF
TRBJ1-1 | TRBV4-1 | CASSQGSGGYTEAFF
TRBJ2-5 | TRBV7-2 | CASSYLPGRNFGETQYF
TRBJ2-3 | TRBV28 | CASTPVRGGVIGTDTQYF
TRBJ1-1 | TRBV11-2 | CASSLGGLAYTEAFF
TRBJ2-2 | TRBV19 | CASRSQGNTGELFF
TRBJ2-7 | TRBV5-6 | CASSLLGPRSVYEQYF
TRBJ2-2 | TRBV18 | CASSPPQAGHTGELFF
TRBJ2-3 | TRBV11-2 | CASSLDPTSDTQYF
TRBJ2-1 | TRBV7-9 | CASSPDRVHNEQFF
TRBJ2-7 | TRBV29-1 | CSVEDLLHEQYF
TRBJ2-3 | TRBV11-2 | CASSLRAHRGADTQYF
TRBJ1-5 | TRBV5-4 | CASSLDSNQPQHF
TRBJ2-1 | TRBV18 | CASSPILGVGSYNEQFF
TRBJ2-5 | TRBV7-6 | CASRRTEETQYF
TRBJ2-7 | TRBV6-1 | CASSEGQGWYEQYF
TRBJ2-1 | TRBV7-2 | CASSLLVINEQFF
TRBJ2-1 | TRBV4-2 | CASSQVTMGPIYNEQFF
TRBJ2-3 | TRBV11-2 | CASSLVDTQYF
TRBJ1-3 | TRBV6-5 | CASSYAPGPGNTIYF
TRBJ2-3 | TRBV9 | CASSVANSGSTDTQYF
TRBJ1-3 | TRBV10-3 | CAIGGQESSGNTIYF
TRBJ2-3 | TRBV28 | CASSLSGRGDTQYF
TRBJ2-5 | TRBV5-1 | CASSSVGVGETQYF
TRBJ2-3 | TRBV7-8 | CASSLGPGNTDTQYF
TRBJ1-4 | TRBV19 | CASSIGPSNNEKLFF
TRBJ1-2 | TRBV7-2 | CASSPLAQGGGYTF
TRBJ2-7 | TRBV5-1 | CASSQSWGSYEQYF
TRBJ1-5 | TRBV2 | CASADREGNQPQHF
TRBJ2-1 | TRBV6-5 | CASSSRINEQFF
TRBJ2-7 | TRBV25-1 | CASSVLGSYEQYF
TRBJ2-7 | TRBV2 | CASCGDYEQYF
TRBJ2-3 | TRBV6-6 | CASASGGGDTQYF
TRBJ2-7 | TRBV7-2 | CASSLARSGGSYEQYF
TRBJ2-5 | TRBV6-1 | CASSELGGRETQYF
TRBJ1-1 | TRBV18 | CASSPRAQGYEAFF
TRBJ2-3 | TRBV7-6 | CASSLGATSGLDTQYF
TRBJ2-7 | TRBV6-5 | CASSYSRTGVYEQYF
TRBJ2-1 | TRBV19 | CASSIPGQGRASGRNEQFF
TRBJ1-5 | TRBV28 | CASHRGGIESQPQHF
TRBJ1-1 | TRBV2 | CASSPDRTGGTEAFF
TRBJ2-3 | TRBV2 | CASSEMVSGSSTQYF
TRBJ2-3 | TRBV5-6 | CASSQGLAGADTQYF
TRBJ2-7 | TRBV6-5 | CASSVDRGVGYEQYF
TRBJ2-1 | TRBV10-2 | CASGVWDRGSNEQFF
TRBJ2-7 | TRBV18 | CASSRGSSYEQYF
TRBJ2-5 | TRBV5-4 | CASSLGRPETQYF
TRBJ2-7 | TRBV5-1 | CASSWPPSGSYEQYF